This section outlines one T cell receptor beta chain sequence together with its context. The CDR3 sequence is 13 residues long. CDR1 and CDR2 from the germline V gene are LNHNV and YYDKDF (reference sequence). V shed 0 bases, J shed 9 bases, and the junction held 4 bases outside the gene matches. The source of the sample is a study of OX40 agonist ivuxolimab in advanced cancers. Produced via immunoSEQ multiplex PCR; TCRdb's table is partial and in-frame only. This sample carries tens of thousands of clones, approximately 78% of them seen once, and the ten largest clones take roughly 0.4%. The chain recombines TRBV15 with TRBJ2-7, with 8 bases aligning to TRBD1. The origin of this receptor is an adult with an advanced solid tumor such as melanoma, head and neck, liver or kidney cancer. Here the sequenced sample was CD4+ or CD8+ T cells sorted from blood, taken in a trial of the OX40 agonist ivuxolimab. CDR3 region: CATSREYRGAQYV. The CDR3, as DNA: TGTGCCACCAGCAGAGAGTACAGGGGGGCGCAGTACGTC.